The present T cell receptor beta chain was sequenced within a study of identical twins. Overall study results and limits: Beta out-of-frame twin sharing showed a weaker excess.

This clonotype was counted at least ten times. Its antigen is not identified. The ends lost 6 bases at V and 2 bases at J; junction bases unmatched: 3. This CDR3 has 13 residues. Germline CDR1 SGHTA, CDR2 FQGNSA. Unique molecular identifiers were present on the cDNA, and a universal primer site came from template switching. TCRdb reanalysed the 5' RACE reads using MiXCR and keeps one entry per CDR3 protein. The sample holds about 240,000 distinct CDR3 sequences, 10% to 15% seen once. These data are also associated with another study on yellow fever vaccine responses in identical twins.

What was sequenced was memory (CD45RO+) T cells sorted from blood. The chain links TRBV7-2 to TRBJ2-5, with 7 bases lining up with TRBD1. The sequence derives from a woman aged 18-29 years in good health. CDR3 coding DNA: TGTGCCAGCAGACAGGGGATTCAAGAGACCCAGTACTTC. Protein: CASRQGIQETQYF.